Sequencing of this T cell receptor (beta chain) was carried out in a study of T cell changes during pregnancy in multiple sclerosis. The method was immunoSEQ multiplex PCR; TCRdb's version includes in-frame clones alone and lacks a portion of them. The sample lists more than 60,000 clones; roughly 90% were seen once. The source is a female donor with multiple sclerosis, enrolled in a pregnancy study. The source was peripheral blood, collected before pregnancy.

The CDR3 region is CATSRAGTGVYEQYF. The CDR3 coding sequence is TGTGCCACCAGCAGGGCCGGGACAGGGGTTTACGAGCAGTACTTC. This chain uses TRBV15 with TRBJ2-7, with TRBD1 matching over 10 bases. The CDR3 contains 15 residues. Germline assignment: CDR1 LNHNV and CDR2 YYDKDF (reference sequence). J was trimmed by 4 bases and V by 3 bases; bases with no gene match: 6.